This TCR beta chain came from a study of vaccination and CD4 T cells after COVID-19. Study-level background: The makeup of the convalescents was six males and four females, two of them Hispanic. Study-level results: With convalescent patients, a median about 86% of reactive clones emerged solely after vaccination. Median numbers of SARS-CoV-2-reactive clonotypes increased from around 19 to 38 (not a significant change).

Treatment: roughly ten-day PBMC culture with coronavirus spike peptide pools or control peptides (ViraFEST assay). CDR3 size: 11 residues. In germline, CDR1 is SEHNR, CDR2 FQNEAQ (reference sequence). Trimming removed 3 bases at V and 5 bases at J, with 4 bases between. Of note for this clonotype: Its specificity is not known.

Sequence data for DNA of cultured CD4+ T cells were generated by the Oncomine TCR Beta short-read assay. Researchers extracted genomic DNA from CD4+ T cells that had been cultured. TCRdb processed the PCR reads anew with MiXCR; each CDR3 protein has one entry. The top ten hold around 9.9% of the sample, which has roughly 24,000 distinct CDR3 sequences, 40% to 50% seen once. The source material was CD4+ T cells from blood, cultured in vitro. This TCR derives from a human donor who had recovered from COVID-19. This sequence joins TRBV7-9 and TRBJ2-5; D is uncertain. In DNA, the CDR3 is TGTGCCAGCAGCTTGACGGAGACCCAGTACTTC. It codes for CASSLTETQYF.